This T cell receptor (beta chain) is from a study of blood T cell repertoires in COVID-19. Study-wide context: Whether acute or convalescent, the COVID-19 samples came from the United States, Italy and Spain. In each case, the material was cDNA or gDNA derived from T cells, B-cell-depleted T cells, or PBMCs.

In the authors' methods: Quantification of nucleated cells was approximated via reference gene primer amplification. Method: immunoSEQ multiplex PCR; TCRdb's copy keeps in-frame clones and lacks some. That table is the source of V, J and clone size, and D and trimming were worked out from the DNA. The data show about 75,000 clones, 88% seen once. This receptor was identified in a human donor in a cohort sampled during active COVID-19. Sequencing was done on a sample of peripheral blood.

CDR3 amino acids: CASSSDRGNEKLFF. The CDR3 nucleotides are TGTGCCAGTAGTTCGGACAGGGGTAATGAAAAACTGTTTTTT. V is TRBV19 and J is TRBJ1-4; 9 positions agree with TRBD1. Germline CDR1 reads LNHDA; CDR2 reads SQIVND (reference sequence). The J segment lost 4 bases and the V segment lost 5 bases, leaving 2 bases of the junction unmatched. The CDR3 sequence is 14 residues long.